The rows below give T cell receptor beta chains drawn from one sample of a study of blood T cell repertoires in COVID-19. Method: immunoSEQ multiplex PCR; TCRdb's copy keeps in-frame clones and lacks some. The sample yields about 310,000 clones, 85% seen once. The specimen sequenced was PBMCs or T cells enriched from blood (not recorded which). The source is a woman younger than 45 who had been exposed to COVID-19. Both conserved end residues are part of each CDR3. The D gene is left open where the match is weak. Where a row states a size, it is once, few, many or the class of an expanded clone; other rows omit it.

- - TRBJ1-1 14 TRBV28 CASSRSWASTEAFF TGTGCCAGCAGCCGCTCGTGGGCAAGCACTGAAGCTTTCTTT
- - TRBJ1-5 14 TRBV7-2 CASSPDSYNQPQHF TGTGCCAGCAGCCCGGACAGCTACAATCAGCCCCAGCATTTT
- - TRBJ2-5 17 TRBV5-1 CASSFSPRQGIEETQYF TGCGCCAGCAGCTTCTCCCCGAGGCAGGGGATAGAAGAGACCCAGTACTTC
TRBD1 many TRBJ1-2 14 TRBV6-4 CASSPTGDRDGYTF TGTGCCAGCAGCCCAACAGGGGATCGGGATGGCTACACCTTC
TRBD1 - TRBJ2-7 14 TRBV28 CASSLGGQGLEQYF TGTGCCAGCAGTTTAGGGGGACAGGGACTCGAGCAGTACTTC
TRBD2 - TRBJ2-1 16 TRBV7-3 CASSSSGESSYNEQFF TGTGCCAGCAGCTCTAGCGGGGAGAGCTCCTACAATGAGCAGTTCTTC
TRBD2 - TRBJ2-7 14 TRBV7-2 CASSLGLAGDEQYF TGTGCCAGCAGCTTAGGTTTAGCGGGAGATGAGCAGTACTTC
- few TRBJ1-4 12 TRBV7-3 CASSQGGEKLFF TGTGCCAGCAGTCAAGGGGGTGAAAAACTGTTTTTT
- - TRBJ2-4 14 TRBV10-1 CASSESSTRNIQYF TGCGCCAGCAGTGAGTCGTCTACGCGAAACATTCAGTACTTC
- once TRBJ1-5 15 TRBV28 CASSLDIYSNQPQHF TGTGCCAGCAGCCTCGACATATATAGCAATCAGCCCCAGCATTTT
TRBD2 - TRBJ2-3 19 TRBV24-1 CATSGDGSSGRWVADTQYF TGTGCCACCAGCGGAGACGGAAGTAGCGGGAGGTGGGTCGCGGATACGCAGTATTTT
- once TRBJ1-2 13 TRBV6-5 CASRPDRNYGYTF TGTGCCAGCAGACCTGACAGGAACTATGGCTACACCTTC
- - TRBJ1-2 15 TRBV6-2/TRBV6-3 CASSYGVSANYGYTF TGTGCCAGCAGTTACGGTGTCAGTGCTAACTATGGCTACACCTTC
- - TRBJ1-3 12 TRBV19 CASLSSGNTIYF TGTGCCAGTCTATCATCCGGAAACACCATATATTTT
- - TRBJ2-4 15 TRBV29-1 CSVMDTSLAKNIQYF TGCAGCGTCATGGACACTAGCCTAGCCAAAAACATTCAGTACTTC
- - TRBJ1-2 12 TRBV7-2 CASSPSVLGYTF TGTGCCAGCAGCCCCAGTGTGCTCGGCTACACCTTC
- - TRBJ1-5 14 TRBV6-6 CASKESDSNQPQHF TGTGCCAGCAAGGAGAGTGATAGCAATCAGCCCCAGCATTTT
TRBD2 once TRBJ2-7 14 TRBV30 CAWSFGGGADEQYF TGTGCCTGGAGTTTCGGGGGGGGCGCTGACGAGCAGTACTTC
- - TRBJ2-3 15 TRBV6-4 CASSDSGLSTDTQYF TGTGCCAGCAGTGACTCTGGACTGTCGACAGATACGCAGTATTTT
- - TRBJ1-1 15 TRBV6-6 CASTPRGRLNTEAFF TGTGCCAGCACCCCCCGTGGGAGACTGAACACTGAAGCTTTCTTT
- - TRBJ1-3 15 TRBV11-2 CASSLDLSSGNTIYF TGTGCCAGCAGCTTAGACCTAAGCTCTGGAAACACCATATATTTT
TRBD2 - TRBJ2-1 17 TRBV9 CASSTRSRGRWSLEQFF TGTGCCAGCAGCACTCGAAGCCGCGGGAGGTGGAGTTTGGAGCAGTTCTTC
TRBD2 - TRBJ2-7 14 TRBV7-9 CASSSGTKSYEQYF TGTGCCAGCAGCTCCGGGACTAAAAGCTACGAGCAGTACTTC
- - TRBJ1-2 13 TRBV4-1 CASSQGLSYGYTF TGCGCCAGCAGCCAAGGACTGTCCTATGGCTACACCTTC
- once TRBJ1-5 14 TRBV28 CASSQRISNQPQHF TGTGCCAGCAGTCAGAGGATTAGCAATCAGCCCCAGCATTTT
- - TRBJ1-5 14 TRBV19 CASGGGTGNQPQHF TGTGCCAGTGGGGGGGGAACCGGCAATCAGCCCCAGCATTTT
TRBD1 - TRBJ1-1 13 TRBV19 CASRSTGGTEAFF TGTGCCAGTAGAAGCACAGGGGGCACTGAAGCTTTCTTT
- - TRBJ2-5 13 TRBV5-1 CASSLTVQETQYF TGCGCCAGCAGCTTAACTGTCCAAGAGACCCAGTACTTC
- - TRBJ2-7 17 TRBV5-7 CASTETIRDKPSYEQYF TGTGCCAGCACCGAAACTATCCGGGACAAACCCTCCTACGAGCAGTACTTC
- - TRBJ1-4 15 TRBV19 CASRAVSGTNEKLFF TGTGCCAGTAGGGCGGTTTCTGGAACTAATGAAAAACTGTTTTTT
TRBD1 - TRBJ2-7 15 TRBV5-1 CASSLALGTEHEQYF TGCGCCAGCAGCTTGGCCCTCGGGACAGAACACGAGCAGTACTTC
TRBD2 - TRBJ2-1 15 TRBV28 CASVGTSGIYNEQFF TGTGCCAGCGTTGGGACTAGCGGTATCTACAATGAGCAGTTCTTC
- - TRBJ2-4 15 TRBV24-1 CATSESGMAKNIQYF TGTGCCACCAGTGAATCAGGGATGGCCAAAAACATTCAGTACTTC
TRBD1 once TRBJ2-1 14 TRBV2 CASNRDRVREEQFF TGTGCCAGCAACCGGGACAGGGTTAGGGAGGAGCAGTTCTTC
TRBD2 - TRBJ2-4 13 TRBV3-1/TRBV3-2 CASSHPGGDIQYF TGTGCCAGCAGCCACCCGGGAGGGGACATTCAGTACTTC
- - TRBJ2-2 19 TRBV19 CASNPRDRAIAGAVGELFF TGTGCCAGTAACCCCCGGGACAGGGCTATAGCGGGGGCGGTCGGGGAGCTGTTTTTT
TRBD1 - TRBJ1-5 14 TRBV6-2/TRBV6-3 CASSRDSPNQPQHF TGTGCCAGCAGTAGGGACAGCCCAAATCAGCCCCAGCATTTT
- - TRBJ2-5 14 TRBV25-1 CASSEYPPLETQYF TGTGCCAGCAGTGAATATCCCCCCTTAGAGACCCAGTACTTC
- - TRBJ2-3 16 TRBV28 CASSFRQGRGADTQYF TGTGCCAGCAGTTTCCGACAGGGGAGGGGAGCAGATACGCAGTATTTT
- - TRBJ2-3 14 TRBV4-2 CASSQDGRADTQYF TGTGCCAGCAGCCAAGACGGCAGGGCAGATACGCAGTATTTT
- - TRBJ1-5 14 TRBV12-5 CASALNRANQPQHF TGTGCTAGTGCCCTAAACAGGGCGAATCAGCCCCAGCATTTT
TRBD1 - TRBJ2-1 14 TRBV19 CASSARDRYNEQFF TGTGCCAGTAGTGCCCGGGACAGGTACAATGAGCAGTTCTTC
- - TRBJ2-3 12 TRBV6-5 CASRSDGDTQYF TGTGCCAGCAGAAGCGACGGAGATACGCAGTATTTT
- - TRBJ2-3 15 TRBV11-3 CASSLEGLGTDTQYF TGTGCCAGCAGCCTAGAGGGACTTGGCACAGATACGCAGTATTTT
TRBD1 once TRBJ1-3 15 TRBV14 CASSQPGQGGNTIYF TGTGCCAGCAGCCAACCGGGACAGGGGGGAAACACCATATATTTT